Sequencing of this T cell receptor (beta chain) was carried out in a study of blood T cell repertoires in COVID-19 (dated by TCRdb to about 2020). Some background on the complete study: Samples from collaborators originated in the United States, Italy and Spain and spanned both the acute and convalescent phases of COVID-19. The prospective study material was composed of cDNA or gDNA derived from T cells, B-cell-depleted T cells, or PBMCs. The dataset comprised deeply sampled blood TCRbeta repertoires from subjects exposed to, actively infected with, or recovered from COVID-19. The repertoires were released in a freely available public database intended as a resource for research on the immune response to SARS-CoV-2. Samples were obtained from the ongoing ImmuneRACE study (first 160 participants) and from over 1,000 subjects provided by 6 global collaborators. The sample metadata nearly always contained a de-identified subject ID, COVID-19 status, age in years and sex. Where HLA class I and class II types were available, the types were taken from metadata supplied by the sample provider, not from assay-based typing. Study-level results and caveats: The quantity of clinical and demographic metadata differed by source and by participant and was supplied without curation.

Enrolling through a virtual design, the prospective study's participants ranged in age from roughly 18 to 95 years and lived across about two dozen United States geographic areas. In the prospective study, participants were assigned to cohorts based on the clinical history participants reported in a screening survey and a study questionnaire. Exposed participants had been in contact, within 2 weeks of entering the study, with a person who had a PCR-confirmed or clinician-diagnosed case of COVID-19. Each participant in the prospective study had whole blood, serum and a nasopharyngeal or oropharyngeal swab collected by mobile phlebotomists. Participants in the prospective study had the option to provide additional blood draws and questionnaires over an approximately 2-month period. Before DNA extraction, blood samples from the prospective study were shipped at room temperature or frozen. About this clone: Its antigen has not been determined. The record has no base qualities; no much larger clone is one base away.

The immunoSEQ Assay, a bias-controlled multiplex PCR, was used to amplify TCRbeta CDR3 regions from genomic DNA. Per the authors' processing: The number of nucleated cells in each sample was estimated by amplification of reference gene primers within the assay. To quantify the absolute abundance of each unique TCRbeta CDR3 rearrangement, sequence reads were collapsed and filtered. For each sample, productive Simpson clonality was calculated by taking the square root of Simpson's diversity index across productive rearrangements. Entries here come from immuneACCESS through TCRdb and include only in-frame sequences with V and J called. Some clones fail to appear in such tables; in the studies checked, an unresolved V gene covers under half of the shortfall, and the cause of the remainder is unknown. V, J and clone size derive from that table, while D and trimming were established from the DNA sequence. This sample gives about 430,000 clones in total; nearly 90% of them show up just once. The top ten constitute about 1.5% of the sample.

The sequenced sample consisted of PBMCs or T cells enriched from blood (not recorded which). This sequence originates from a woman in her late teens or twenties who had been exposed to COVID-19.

The CDR3 protein: CASSIGQGDGYTF. The DNA is TGTGCCAGTAGTATTGGACAGGGGGATGGCTACACCTTC. The V and J genes are TRBV19 and TRBJ1-2, and 10 junctional nucleotides match TRBD1. Here V drops 3 bases and J drops 6 bases, and the junction holds 1 base not matched to any gene. CDR1 and CDR2 were assigned from the germline V gene (reference sequence) as LNHDA and SQIVND. The cysteine opens and the phenylalanine closes a CDR3 of 13 amino acids. Of the read, only the CDR3 DNA is kept; its 39 bases are in frame from base 1.